One sample yielded the 20 T cell receptor beta chains listed below, sequenced in a study of cytomegalovirus exposure and HLA in healthy donors. The PCR employed 60 Vbeta primers together with 13 Jbeta primers. Sequencing was performed with immunoSEQ multiplex PCR; in TCRdb, only in-frame clones are kept and a portion is missing. The sample contains 65,000 to 100,000 clones, almost 80% of which appear only once. The sequencing input was PBMCs. Receptors originate from a female donor in good health and CMV-seronegative.

This clone was picked up one time. The chain links TRBV28 to TRBJ1-5, with D maybe TRBD1 (5 bases). The germline V gene has CDR1 MDHEN and CDR2 SYDVKM. This CDR3 is 15 amino acids long. V was cut by 10 bases and J by 3 bases, with 19 bases left in between. This CDR3 reads CATVGGGTFNQPQHF. The CDR3 DNA follows: TGTGCCACCGTTGGGGGGGGAACATTCAATCAGCCCCAGCATTTT.

The rearrangement joins TRBV27 to TRBJ1-4, with D possibly being TRBD1 (6 bases). CDR1 is MNHEY and CDR2 is SMNVEV in the germline V gene (reference sequence). The germline V and J ends were trimmed by 5 bases and 7 bases, with 14 bases remaining between them. The CDR3 is made up of 14 amino acids. The CDR3 sequence: CASSRLSRGEKLFF. CDR3 nucleotides: TGTGCCAGCAGTCGCCTTTCCAGGGGTGAAAAACTGTTTTTT.

This clone was seen just once. The V gene is TRBV10-1, the J gene TRBJ1-5; 8 nucleotides match TRBD1. Trimming cost V 4 bases and J 6 bases; bases outside gene matches: 17. Looked up from germline, CDR1 is WNHNN and CDR2 is SYGVQD (reference sequence). This CDR3 is 18 amino acids long. This CDR3 reads CASSAYQGARVITQPQHF. The CDR3 nucleotides read TGCGCCAGCAGTGCTTACCAGGGGGCTCGTGTTATTACTCAGCCCCAGCATTTT.

The chain's CDR3 is CASKQGLNTGELFF. CDR3 in DNA: TGTGCCAGCAAGCAGGGCCTGAACACCGGGGAGCTGTTTTTT. The chain uses TRBV6-4 and TRBJ2-2, with D tentatively TRBD1 (5 bases). The CDR3 totals 14 residues. Germline V gene sequence: CDR1 MRHNA, CDR2 SNTAGT. V was cut by 7 bases and J by 1 base, with 10 bases left in between.

The chain links TRBV2 to TRBJ2-5; weak D call: TRBD2 (6 bases). CDR3 length: 14 residues. The V and J ends lost 10 bases and 2 bases respectively, with 17 bases between them. Germline V CDR1 and CDR2: SNHLY, FYNNEI. In DNA, the CDR3 is TGTGCCATCACCGGGGACTTTGTACAAGAGACCCAGTACTTC. As protein: CAITGDFVQETQYF.

The V and J genes are TRBV19 and TRBJ2-7; 9 nucleotides align to TRBD1. The ends lost 7 bases at V and 2 bases at J; junction bases unmatched: 9. CDR3 length: 15 residues. Germline assignment: CDR1 LNHDA and CDR2 SQIVND (reference sequence). CDR3 in amino acids: CASTTGQGRPYEQYF. Here the CDR3 DNA reads TGTGCCAGTACCACGGGACAGGGTCGTCCCTACGAGCAGTACTTC.

J is TRBJ1-2 and V is TRBV23-1; 8 positions match TRBD1. TRBV23-1 is designated an ORF whose function remains uncertain. This CDR3 comprises 14 residues. The junction had 4 bases not matched to a gene; V was cut back by 3 bases and J by 4 bases. The CDR3 DNA sequence: TGCGCCAGCAGTCATCAAACAGGGGGCTATGGCTACACCTTC. It encodes CASSHQTGGYGYTF.

V gene TRBV7-2 combines with J gene TRBJ2-3; D unclear. V was cut by 2 bases and J by 3 bases, with 3 bases left in between. This CDR3 contains 12 residues. CDR1 and CDR2 (germline): SGHTA, FQGNSA. In nucleotides, the CDR3 is TGTGCCAGCAGCTTACTAACAGATACGCAGTATTTT. Protein product: CASSLLTDTQYF.

V usage is TRBV27 and J usage is TRBJ1-2; D possibly corresponds to TRBD1 (6 bases). V was pared by 6 bases and J by 2 bases, with 16 bases between. CDR1 and CDR2 (germline): MNHEY, SMNVEV (reference sequence). There are 15 residues in the CDR3. In DNA form, the CDR3 reads TGTGCCAGCAGCCTCAAGGGGGTTCTAAACTATGGCTACACCTTC. It yields the protein CASSLKGVLNYGYTF.

The rearrangement uses TRBV9 and TRBJ2-1, with D possibly matching TRBD1 (5 bases). There are 15 residues in the CDR3. Germline loops: CDR1 SGDLS, CDR2 YYNGEE. Trimming removed 0 bases from V and 7 bases from J, with 14 bases in between. CDR3 sequence: CASSVAIQGKNEQFF. CDR3 DNA: TGTGCCAGCAGCGTAGCTATCCAGGGAAAGAATGAGCAGTTCTTC.

The chain combines TRBV7-3 with TRBJ1-2; 7 bases are shared with TRBD1. V was clipped by 3 bases and J by 3 bases; unmatched bases: 4. Germline-derived CDR1 and CDR2 are SGHTA and FQGTGA. The length of the CDR3 is 14 residues. Written as DNA, the CDR3 is TGTGCCAGCAGCTTCTCCGGACAGGACTATGGCTACACCTTC. This gives the protein CASSFSGQDYGYTF. The full variable domain, with the rest looked up from reference TRBV7-3 and TRBJ1-2, is GAGVSQTPSNKVTEKGKYVELRCDPISGHTALYWYRQSLGQGPEFLIYFQGTGAADDSGLPNDRFFAVRPEGSVSTLKIQRTERGDSAVYLCASSFSGQDYGYTFGSGTRLTVV.

In this sample, this clone turned up once. This rearrangement joins TRBV7-9 to TRBJ2-5; TRBD2 agrees at 11 bases. The CDR3 runs 19 residues. V shed 2 bases and J 1 base; nucleotides not matched to a gene: 12. CDR1 SEHNR and CDR2 FQNEAQ come from the germline V gene (reference sequence). The CDR3 DNA follows: TGTGCCAGCAGCTTATTAGGGCTAGCGGGGGGCCTCTCCCAAGAGACCCAGTACTTC. Protein: CASSLLGLAGGLSQETQYF. Using reference TRBV7-9 and TRBJ2-5 for the parts outside the CDR3, the full variable domain is DTGVSQNPRHKITKRGQNVTFRCDPISEHNRLYWYRQTLGQGPEFLTYFQNEAQLEKSRLLSDRFSAERPKGSFSTLEIQRTEQGDSAMYLCASSLLGLAGGLSQETQYFGPGTRLLVL.

The chain couples TRBV30 to TRBJ1-3; D gene uncertain. Deletions cut 2 bases from V and 4 bases from J, with 6 bases between. The length of the CDR3 is 12 residues. The germline CDR1 and CDR2 sequences are GTSNPN and SVGIG (reference sequence). DNA of the CDR3: TGTGCCTGGAGTATTCAGGGAAACACCATATATTTT. This translates into CAWSIQGNTIYF.

The chain combines TRBV5-1 with TRBJ2-4; the D is unclear. Trimming took 5 bases from V and 1 from J, leaving 13 bases between them. This CDR3 has 15 amino acids. The V gene's germline CDR1 is SGHRS and CDR2 YFSETQ. CDR3 residues: CASRPRPPAKNIQYF. Written as DNA, the CDR3 is TGCGCCAGCAGACCTAGACCGCCGGCCAAAAACATTCAGTACTTC.

The chain joins TRBV28 to TRBJ2-1; 11 nucleotides agree with TRBD2. Germline V gene sequence: CDR1 MDHEN, CDR2 SYDVKM. V gave up 11 bases and J gave up 0 bases; unmatched junction bases: 6. The CDR3 consists of 15 residues. The DNA of the CDR3 is TGTGCCGGTAGCGGGGGGGCCGACTCCTACAATGAGCAGTTCTTC. This translates into CAGSGGADSYNEQFF.

This clone came up once. V and J are TRBV7-2 and TRBJ1-1; D not resolved. Trimming cost V 5 bases and J 2 bases, with 15 bases left between them. The CDR3 is made up of 15 amino acids. From germline, CDR1 is SGHTA and CDR2 FQGNSA. The CDR3 bases are TGTGCCAGCAGCGCTTTGGAGGACCACAACACTGAAGCTTTCTTT. As protein: CASSALEDHNTEAFF.

This clone was observed a handful of times. The chain uses TRBV7-6 and TRBJ2-7; D gene uncertain. Trimming took off 5 bases at V and 9 bases at J, with 23 bases between the two ends. The CDR3 length is 15 residues. Germline V gene sequence: CDR1 SGHVS, CDR2 FNYEAQ. CDR3 coding DNA: TGTGCCAGCAGCCCCTCCAGCGCAGCCACCTCGAGGCAGTACTTC. Translation gives CASSPSSAATSRQYF.

This rearrangement joins TRBV29-1 to TRBJ2-3, with D possibly matching TRBD2 (6 bases). Germline V gene data show CDR1 as SQVTM and CDR2 as ANQGSEA. The CDR3 runs to 12 residues. Trimming removed 7 bases from V and 4 bases from J, with 12 bases in between. The CDR3 DNA reads TGCAGCGCCGTGGACTATTCAGATACGCAGTATTTT. The encoded protein is CSAVDYSDTQYF.

This chain connects TRBV2 to TRBJ2-1; no clear D gene. The CDR3 is 15 residues long. V lost 3 bases and J lost 0, with 9 bases in between. The germline CDR1 and CDR2 sequences are SNHLY and FYNNEI. The CDR3 loop is CASSDRRYSYNEQFF. In DNA, the CDR3 is TGTGCCAGCAGTGACCGGCGGTACTCCTACAATGAGCAGTTCTTC.

V gene TRBV2 combines with J gene TRBJ2-5, with D perhaps TRBD2 (5 bases). Germline CDR1 reads SNHLY; CDR2 reads FYNNEI. Trimming removed 2 bases from V and 1 base from J, with 11 bases in between. The CDR3 has 15 residues. In DNA, the CDR3 is TGTGCCAGCAGTGAAAGTTTAGGGAGCCAAGAGACCCAGTACTTC. Translation: CASSESLGSQETQYF.